The entry below describes one T cell receptor (beta chain). Its antigen is unknown. In germline, CDR1 is MGHRA, CDR2 YSYEKL. V trimming: 2 bases; J trimming: 11 bases; junction bases outside the gene matches: 23. The CDR3 is 19 residues long. This sample was included in a study of cytomegalovirus exposure and HLA in healthy donors. PCR primers comprised 60 Vbeta and 13 Jbeta primers. The table came from immunoSEQ multiplex PCR; TCRdb's copy has only in-frame clones and leaves some out. The sample records under 65,000 clones, around three quarters being singletons. Whole-study findings and limits: In a later analysis, most CMV-associated TCR beta chains appeared HLA-restricted.

The TCR originated in a man between 25 and 39 years old in good health and CMV-seropositive. The chain employs TRBV4-1 and TRBJ1-5; 8 nucleotides match TRBD1. The sequenced sample consisted of PBMCs. CDR3 nucleotides: TGCGCCAGCAGCCAACTAATACGGGACAGGCGGGAGATATGGGTGACCCAGCATTTT. Translation: CASSQLIRDRREIWVTQHF.